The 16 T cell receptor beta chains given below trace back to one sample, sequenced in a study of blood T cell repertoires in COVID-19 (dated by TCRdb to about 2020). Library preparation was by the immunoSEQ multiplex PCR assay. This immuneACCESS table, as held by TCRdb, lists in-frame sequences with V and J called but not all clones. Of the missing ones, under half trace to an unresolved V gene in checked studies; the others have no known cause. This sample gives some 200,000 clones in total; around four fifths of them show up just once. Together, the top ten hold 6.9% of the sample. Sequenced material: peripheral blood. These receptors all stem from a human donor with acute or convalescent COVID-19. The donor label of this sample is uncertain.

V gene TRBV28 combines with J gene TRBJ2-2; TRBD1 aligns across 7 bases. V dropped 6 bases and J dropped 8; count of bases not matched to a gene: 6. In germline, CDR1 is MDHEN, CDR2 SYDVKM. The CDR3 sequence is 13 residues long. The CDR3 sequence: CASRGTARGELFF. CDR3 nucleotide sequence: TGTGCCAGCAGGGGGACAGCTAGGGGGGAGCTGTTTTTT.

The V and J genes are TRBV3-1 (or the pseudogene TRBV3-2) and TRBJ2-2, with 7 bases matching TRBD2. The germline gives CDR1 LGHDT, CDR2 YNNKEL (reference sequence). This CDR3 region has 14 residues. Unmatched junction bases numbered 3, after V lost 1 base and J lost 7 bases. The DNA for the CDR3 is TGTGCCAGCAGCCAAGGGGCGGGAGACGGGGAGCTGTTTTTT. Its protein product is CASSQGAGDGELFF.

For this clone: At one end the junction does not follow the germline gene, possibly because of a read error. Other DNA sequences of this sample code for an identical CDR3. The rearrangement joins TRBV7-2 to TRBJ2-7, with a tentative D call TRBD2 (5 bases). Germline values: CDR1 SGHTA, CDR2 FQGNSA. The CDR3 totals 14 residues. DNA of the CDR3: TGTGCCAGCAGCTTATCCGGGATGGCCTACGAGCAGTACTTT. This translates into CASSLSGMAYEQYF.

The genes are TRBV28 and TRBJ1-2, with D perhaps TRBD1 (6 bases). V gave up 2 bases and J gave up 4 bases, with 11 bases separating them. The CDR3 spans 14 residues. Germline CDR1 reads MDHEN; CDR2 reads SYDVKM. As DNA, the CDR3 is TGTGCCAGCAGTTTAACACAGGGCGGCTATGGCTACACCTTC. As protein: CASSLTQGGYGYTF.

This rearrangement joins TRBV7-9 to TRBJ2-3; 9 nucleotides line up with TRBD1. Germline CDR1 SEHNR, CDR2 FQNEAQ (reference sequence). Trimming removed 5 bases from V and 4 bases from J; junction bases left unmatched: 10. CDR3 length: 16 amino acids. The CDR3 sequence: CASSQPGTGYPDTQYF. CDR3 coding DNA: TGTGCCAGCAGCCAGCCCGGGACAGGGTACCCAGATACGCAGTATTTT.

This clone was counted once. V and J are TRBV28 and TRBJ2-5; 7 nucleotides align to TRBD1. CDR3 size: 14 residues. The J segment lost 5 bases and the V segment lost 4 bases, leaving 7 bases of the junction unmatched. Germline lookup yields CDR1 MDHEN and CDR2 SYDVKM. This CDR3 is CASSSGQVGETQYF. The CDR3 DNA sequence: TGTGCCAGCAGTTCAGGACAGGTTGGGGAGACCCAGTACTTC.

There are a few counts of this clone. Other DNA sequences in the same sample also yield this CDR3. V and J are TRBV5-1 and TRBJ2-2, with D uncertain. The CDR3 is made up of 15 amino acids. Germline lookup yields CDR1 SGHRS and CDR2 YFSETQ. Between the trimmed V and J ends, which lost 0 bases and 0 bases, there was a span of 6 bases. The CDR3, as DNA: TGCGCCAGCAGCTTGGTAGCCGCGAACACCGGGGAGCTGTTTTTT. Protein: CASSLVAANTGELFF.

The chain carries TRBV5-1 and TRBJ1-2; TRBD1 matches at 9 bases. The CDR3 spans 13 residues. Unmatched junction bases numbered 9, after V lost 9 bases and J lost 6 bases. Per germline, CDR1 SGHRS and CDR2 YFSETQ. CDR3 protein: CATSGQGGDGYTF. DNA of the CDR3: TGCGCCACCTCGGGACAGGGAGGAGATGGCTACACCTTC.

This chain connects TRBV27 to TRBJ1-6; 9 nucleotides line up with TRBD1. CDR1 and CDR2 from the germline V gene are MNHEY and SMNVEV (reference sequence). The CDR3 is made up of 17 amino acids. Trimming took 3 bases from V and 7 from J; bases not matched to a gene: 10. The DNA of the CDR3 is TGTGCCAGCAGTTTGCTACCGGGACAGGGAAGCAATTCACCCCTCCACTTT. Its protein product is CASSLLPGQGSNSPLHF.

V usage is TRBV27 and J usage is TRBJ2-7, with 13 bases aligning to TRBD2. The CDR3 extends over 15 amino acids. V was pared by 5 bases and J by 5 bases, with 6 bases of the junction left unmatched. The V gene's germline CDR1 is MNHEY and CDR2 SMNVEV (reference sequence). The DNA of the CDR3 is TGTGCCAGCAGTGCCGGGACTAGCGGGATCAACGAGCAGTACTTC. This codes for CASSAGTSGINEQYF.

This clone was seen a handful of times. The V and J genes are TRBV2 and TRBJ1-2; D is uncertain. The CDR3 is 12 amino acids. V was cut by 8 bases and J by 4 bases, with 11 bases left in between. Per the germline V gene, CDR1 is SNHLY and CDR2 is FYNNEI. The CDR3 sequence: CASAQAVYGYTF. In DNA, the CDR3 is TGTGCCAGCGCCCAGGCCGTCTATGGCTACACCTTC.

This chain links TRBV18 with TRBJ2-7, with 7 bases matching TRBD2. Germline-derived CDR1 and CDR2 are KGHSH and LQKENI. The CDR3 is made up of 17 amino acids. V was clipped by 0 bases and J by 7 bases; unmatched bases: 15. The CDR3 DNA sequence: TGTGCCAGCTCACCACCGAAGCGGGATACGGCAGATGAAGAGCAGTACTTC. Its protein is CASSPPKRDTADEEQYF.

The CDR3 nucleotides are TGTGCCAGCAGTTACGGTGGGCTTAATTCACCCCTCCACTTT. It specifies CASSYGGLNSPLHF. The chain has TRBV6-5 and TRBJ1-6, with D unresolved. CDR3 size: 14 residues. V gave up 2 bases and J gave up 6 bases, with 8 bases separating them. CDR1 and CDR2 (germline): MNHEY, SVGAGI.

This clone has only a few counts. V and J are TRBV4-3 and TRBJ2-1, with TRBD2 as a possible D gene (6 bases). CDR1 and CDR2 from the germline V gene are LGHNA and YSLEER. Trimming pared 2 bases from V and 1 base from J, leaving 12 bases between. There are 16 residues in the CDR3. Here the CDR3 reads CASSQRLVASYNEQFF. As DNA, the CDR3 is TGCGCCAGCAGCCAAAGACTAGTGGCTTCCTACAATGAGCAGTTCTTC.

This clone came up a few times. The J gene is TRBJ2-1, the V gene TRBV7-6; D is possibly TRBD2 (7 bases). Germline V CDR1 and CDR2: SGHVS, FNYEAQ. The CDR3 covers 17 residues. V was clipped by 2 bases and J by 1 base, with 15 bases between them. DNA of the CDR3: TGTGCCAGCAGCTTACCCTTAGGGGGGGGGTCCTACAATGAGCAGTTCTTC. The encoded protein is CASSLPLGGGSYNEQFF.

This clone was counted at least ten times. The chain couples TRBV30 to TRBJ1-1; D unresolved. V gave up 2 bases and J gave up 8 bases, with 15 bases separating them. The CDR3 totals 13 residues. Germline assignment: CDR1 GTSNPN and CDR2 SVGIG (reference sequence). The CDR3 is CAWSLRRGDEAFF. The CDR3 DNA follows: TGTGCCTGGAGTTTAAGGCGAGGAGACGAAGCTTTCTTT.